Following are 8 T cell receptor beta chains from one sample sequenced in a study of cytomegalovirus exposure and HLA in healthy donors. This PCR relied on a set of 60 Vbeta primers and 13 Jbeta primers. Generated by immunoSEQ multiplex PCR, the TCRdb table keeps only in-frame clones and is missing some. The sample carries about 89,000 clones, about 74% recorded once. The source material was PBMCs. These receptors all come from a male donor in good health and CMV-seronegative.

This clone appeared once. CDR3 in DNA: TGTGCCAGCAGCTTAAACCACCTAACGAGCTCCTACAATGAGCAGTTCTTC. This codes for CASSLNHLTSSYNEQFF. The chain couples TRBV7-3 to TRBJ2-1; no firm D call. The CDR3 spans 17 residues. Trimming stripped 1 base from V and 0 bases from J, with 13 bases between. Germline CDR1 is SGHTA and CDR2 is FQGTGA.

CDR3 amino acids: CASSSRTGGQLGYTF. CDR3 in DNA: TGCGCCAGCAGCTCCCGGACAGGGGGCCAGCTTGGCTACACCTTC. The rearrangement uses TRBV5-1 and TRBJ1-2; the match to TRBD1 covers 11 bases. Germline values: CDR1 SGHRS, CDR2 YFSETQ. CDR3 size: 15 residues. V lost 3 bases to trimming and J lost 7 bases; unmatched junction nucleotides: 8.

This clone was detected only a few times. This chain uses TRBV27 with TRBJ1-3; D might be TRBD1 (5 bases). V lost 2 bases, J lost 2 bases, and 7 bases lay in between. The CDR3 consists of 14 residues. Germline V gene sequence: CDR1 MNHEY, CDR2 SMNVEV (reference sequence). The CDR3 loop reads CASSLQGTGNTIYF. For the CDR3, the DNA is TGTGCCAGCAGTTTACAGGGAACTGGAAACACCATATATTTT.

This rearrangement joins TRBV5-1 to TRBJ2-1; TRBD1 aligns across 7 bases. CDR3 length equals 15 residues. Germline V gene lookup returns CDR1 SGHRS and CDR2 YFSETQ. V lost 3 bases, J lost 0 bases, and 3 bases stayed unmatched. The CDR3 here is CASSSGQSSYNEQFF. The CDR3 nucleotides read TGCGCCAGCAGCTCGGGACAGAGCTCCTACAATGAGCAGTTCTTC.

The V gene is TRBV5-6, the J gene TRBJ2-1; 14 bases are a match to TRBD2. The CDR3 is 15 amino acids. Trimming removed 1 base from V and 10 bases from J; junction bases left unmatched: 4. CDR1 is SGHDT and CDR2 is YYEEEE in the germline V gene. CDR3 sequence: CASSLPGLAGAEQFF. CDR3 nucleotide sequence: TGTGCCAGCAGCTTGCCGGGACTAGCGGGAGCCGAGCAGTTCTTC. The variable domain in full, completed from reference TRBV5-6 and TRBJ2-1, reads DAGVTQSPTHLIKTRGQQVTLRCSPKSGHDTVSWYQQALGQGPQFIFQYYEEEERQRGNFPDRFSGHQFPNYSSELNVNALLLGDSALYLCASSLPGLAGAEQFFGPGTRLTVL.

V and J are TRBV6-6 and TRBJ2-1, with D perhaps TRBD2 (5 bases). Trimming cost V 9 bases and J 8 bases, with 14 bases left between them. CDR1 MNHNY and CDR2 SVGAGI come from the germline V gene (reference sequence). This CDR3 is 12 amino acids long. For the CDR3, the DNA is TGTGCCAGTGACTTTGGGCGGGATGAGCAGTTCTTC. This translates into CASDFGRDEQFF.

This clone showed up just a few times. The gene calls are TRBV10-3 and TRBJ2-6, with no clear D. The CDR3 has 13 residues. V was clipped by 10 bases and J by 2 bases, with 9 bases between them. CDR1 and CDR2 from the germline V gene are ENHRY and SYGVKD. The CDR3 DNA is TGTGCCACCGTCGAGCCTGGGGCCAACGTCCTGACTTTC. It yields the protein CATVEPGANVLTF.

The chain couples TRBV5-4 to TRBJ2-7; 8 bases match TRBD2. V shed 1 base and J 3 bases; nucleotides not matched to a gene: 3. The CDR3 runs to 14 residues. CDR1 and CDR2 (germline): SGHNT, YYREEE (reference sequence). CDR3 sequence: CASSLTSGNYEQYF. The CDR3, as DNA: TGTGCCAGCAGCTTGACTAGCGGCAACTACGAGCAGTACTTC.